Below, 29 T cell receptor beta chains from the same sample are listed, as sequenced in a study of blood T cell repertoires in COVID-19 (dated by TCRdb to 2018 to 2021). The protocol used for the library was the immunoSEQ multiplex PCR assay. TCRdb mirrors the immuneACCESS table, restricted to in-frame sequences. Some clones are absent from its copies; in checked studies, under half trace to an unresolved V gene, and the reason for the others is unknown. The sample table lists about 47,000 clones, around 83% of them with a count of one. Jointly, the top ten make up 6.5% to 9% of the sample. Sequencing used peripheral blood. The receptors shown here come from a man aged 60-69 years with active COVID-19.

The chain links TRBV7-9 to TRBJ2-5; 7 bases are shared with TRBD2. With V trimmed by 1 base and J by 5 bases, 4 bases remained unmatched. This CDR3 comprises 14 residues. Germline CDR1 SEHNR, CDR2 FQNEAQ (reference sequence). CDR3 coding DNA: TGTGCCAGCAGCTTAGGCGGGAGTGGGGAGACCCAGTACTTC. Translation: CASSLGGSGETQYF.

J is TRBJ1-1 and V is TRBV12-3 or TRBV12-4; possible D gene TRBD1, 5 bases. V was shortened by 6 bases and J by 3 bases, with 8 bases between the two germline ends. CDR3 length: 12 amino acids. CDR3 amino acids: CASREGYTEAFF. The CDR3 DNA reads TGTGCCAGCAGGGAGGGGTACACTGAAGCTTTCTTT.

This clone was detected once. V usage is TRBV28 and J usage is TRBJ2-6; TRBD1 matches at 8 bases. Germline trimming cut 3 bases from V and 3 bases from J; bases unmatched to any gene: 16. Germline CDR1 MDHEN, CDR2 SYDVKM. The CDR3 sequence is 20 residues long. The CDR3 spells CASSLFRGLTLALGANVLTF. The CDR3, as DNA: TGTGCCAGCAGTTTGTTCAGGGGGCTAACCCTTGCTCTTGGGGCCAACGTCCTGACTTTC.

The rearrangement links TRBV9 to TRBJ2-7; 10 bases are shared with TRBD1. V gave up 3 bases and J gave up 1 base; unmatched junction bases: 4. Germline lookup yields CDR1 SGDLS and CDR2 YYNGEE. The CDR3 is made up of 15 amino acids. The CDR3 DNA follows: TGTGCCAGCAGCGAGGGACAGGGGACTTCCTACGAGCAGTACTTC. Translating gives CASSEGQGTSYEQYF. Supplemented by reference TRBV9 and TRBJ2-7, the full variable domain reads DSGVTQTPKHLITATGQRVTLRCSPRSGDLSVYWYQQSLDQGLQFLIQYYNGEERAKGNILERFSAQQFPDLHSELNLSSLELGDSALYFCASSEGQGTSYEQYFGPGTRLTVT.

This sequence joins TRBV30 and TRBJ1-5, with D maybe TRBD1 (5 bases). Germline values: CDR1 GTSNPN, CDR2 SVGIG (reference sequence). V lost 1 base to trimming and J lost 4 bases, with 8 bases between them. The CDR3 runs to 13 residues. The chain's CDR3 is CAWSGGQNQPQHF. The CDR3 region has the DNA TGTGCCTGGAGTGGGGGCCAAAATCAGCCCCAGCATTTT. The variable domain in full, completed from reference TRBV30 and TRBJ1-5, reads SQTIHQWPATLVQPVGSPLSLECTVEGTSNPNLYWYRQAAGRGLQLLFYSVGIGQISSEVPQNLSASRPQDRQFILSSKKLLLSDSGFYLCAWSGGQNQPQHFGDGTRLSIL.

This clone has a handful of counts. The V call is TRBV30, the J call TRBJ1-5, with 7 bases fitting TRBD1. J was trimmed by 8 bases and V by 3 bases; bases with no gene match: 10. CDR1 GTSNPN and CDR2 SVGIG come from the germline V gene (reference sequence). This CDR3 is 14 amino acids long. The CDR3 sequence is CAWRGRQGWEPQHF. For the CDR3, the DNA is TGTGCCTGGAGGGGCCGACAGGGATGGGAGCCCCAGCATTTT.

V and J are TRBV30 and TRBJ1-1, with 8 nucleotides matching TRBD1. There are 12 residues in the CDR3. CDR1 and CDR2 (germline): GTSNPN, SVGIG (reference sequence). The CDR3 is CGTRQGSTEAFF. As DNA, the CDR3 is TGTGGAACGAGACAGGGGAGCACTGAAGCTTTCTTT.

The CDR3 sequence is CASSLAAGEQYF. CDR3 nucleotide sequence: TGTGCCAGCAGCTTAGCGGCAGGCGAGCAGTACTTC. The chain has TRBV7-9 and TRBJ2-7, with D uncertain. CDR3 length equals 12 residues. The germline V gene encodes CDR1 SEHNR and CDR2 FQNEAQ (reference sequence). The ends were cut back, 0 bases at V and 6 bases at J, with 6 bases in the middle.

The rearrangement joins TRBV28 to TRBJ1-1; unclear D gene. This CDR3 comprises 12 residues. Germline V CDR1 and CDR2: MDHEN, SYDVKM. Trimming took 3 bases from V and 3 from J, leaving 5 bases between them. The CDR3 DNA reads as TGTGCCAGCAGTTTCGGGGACACTGAAGCTTTCTTT. Protein product: CASSFGDTEAFF.

A few counts support this clone. The CDR3 sequence: CASSQDRWGDTEAFF. CDR3 bases: TGTGCCAGCAGCCAAGATCGGTGGGGGGACACTGAAGCTTTCTTT. This chain connects TRBV4-2 to TRBJ1-1; D is possibly TRBD1 (5 bases). CDR1 LGHNA and CDR2 YNFKEQ come from the germline V gene. Trimming pared 0 bases from V and 3 bases from J, leaving 11 bases between. This CDR3 is built from 15 residues.

This rearrangement joins TRBV7-9 to TRBJ2-1, with 11 bases aligning to TRBD2. V trimming: 11 bases; J trimming: 8 bases; junction bases outside the gene matches: 14. The germline CDR1 and CDR2 sequences are SEHNR and FQNEAQ (reference sequence). The CDR3 sequence is 15 residues long. The CDR3 bases are TGTGCCGGTATAACTACTAGCGGGAGCTGGGATGAGCAGTTCTTC. Translation: CAGITTSGSWDEQFF.

The chain uses TRBV4-2 and TRBJ2-3, with TRBD2 matching 8 bases. Germline V CDR1 and CDR2: LGHNA, YNFKEQ. The ends lost 3 bases at V and 4 bases at J; junction bases unmatched: 9. The CDR3 extends over 16 amino acids. CDR3 sequence reads: CASSQQPGLDSDTQYF. CDR3 nucleotides: TGTGCCAGCAGCCAGCAACCGGGACTAGATTCAGATACGCAGTATTTT.

This sequence joins TRBV5-6 and TRBJ2-3, with a possible D match to TRBD2 (7 bases). Germline V gene lookup returns CDR1 SGHDT and CDR2 YYEEEE. The ends were cut back, 0 bases at V and 2 bases at J, with 13 bases in the middle. CDR3 length: 16 residues. The CDR3 DNA follows: TGTGCCAGCAGCTTGGCGGTAGGGGGGGTCACAGATACGCAGTATTTT. This translates into CASSLAVGGVTDTQYF.

The rearrangement joins TRBV7-2 to TRBJ1-6; 7 nucleotides agree with TRBD1. From germline, CDR1 is SGHTA and CDR2 FQGNSA. After removal of 5 bases from V and 9 bases from J, the junction contained 4 bases not matched to a gene. CDR3 length: 13 amino acids. CDR3 loop: CASSPTGVSPLHF. The CDR3, as DNA: TGTGCCAGCAGCCCAACAGGGGTTTCACCCCTCCACTTT.

V is TRBV5-1 and J is TRBJ2-7; 7 nucleotides align to TRBD1. With 4 bases clipped from V and 3 bases from J, the junction kept 7 bases outside the gene matches. The CDR3 has 14 amino acids. CDR1 SGHRS and CDR2 YFSETQ come from the germline V gene. The CDR3 DNA sequence: TGCGCCAGCAGCGACACCGGGACAGTCTACGAGCAGTACTTC. It codes for CASSDTGTVYEQYF.

The chain combines TRBV15 with TRBJ1-1; D may be TRBD1 (5 bases). There are 14 residues in the CDR3. The V and J ends lost 0 bases and 1 base respectively, with 6 bases between them. From germline, CDR1 is LNHNV and CDR2 YYDKDF (reference sequence). DNA for the CDR3: TGTGCCACCAGCAGAGATACAGGGAACACTGAAGCTTTCTTT. This translates into CATSRDTGNTEAFF.

Only one count was recorded for this clone. The V call is TRBV5-1, the J call TRBJ1-1; 8 bases fit TRBD1. Looked up from germline, CDR1 is SGHRS and CDR2 is YFSETQ. V was pared by 5 bases and J by 7 bases, with 13 bases of the junction left unmatched. The CDR3 totals 15 residues. DNA of the CDR3: TGCGCCAGCAGGCCCACAACAGGGGGGTACAGTGAAGCTTTCTTT. Translation: CASRPTTGGYSEAFF.

The chain is built from TRBV19 and TRBJ1-5; no firm D call. Germline V gene sequence: CDR1 LNHDA, CDR2 SQIVND (reference sequence). The V and J ends lost 3 bases and 2 bases respectively, with 2 bases between them. This CDR3 is built from 12 residues. The CDR3 loop reads CASSIGNQPQHF. Here the CDR3 DNA reads TGTGCCAGTAGTATCGGCAATCAGCCCCAGCATTTT.

V gene TRBV27 combines with J gene TRBJ2-5; no clear D gene. CDR1 and CDR2 from the germline V gene are MNHEY and SMNVEV (reference sequence). This CDR3 has 14 residues. Trimming removed 4 bases from V and 3 bases from J, with 12 bases in between. CDR3 protein: CASSSPGKEETQYF. The DNA for the CDR3 is TGTGCCAGCAGTTCTCCAGGAAAAGAAGAGACCCAGTACTTC.

The table lists this clone with a count of one. V usage is TRBV19 and J usage is TRBJ2-5; perhaps TRBD1 as D (6 bases). In germline, CDR1 is LNHDA, CDR2 SQIVND (reference sequence). The CDR3 length is 12 residues. V was shortened by 9 bases and J by 1 base, with 9 bases between the two germline ends. Here the CDR3 DNA reads TGTGCCAGCGGACAGTTCCAAGAGACCCAGTACTTC. Protein: CASGQFQETQYF.

The CDR3 DNA reads as TGTGCCAGCAGCGTAGAGGCTAGCGGGAGGGACATTCAGTACTTC. Encoded protein: CASSVEASGRDIQYF. The chain combines TRBV9 with TRBJ2-4; 12 nucleotides align to TRBD2. The germline gives CDR1 SGDLS, CDR2 YYNGEE. This CDR3 is built from 15 residues. V dropped 0 bases and J dropped 8; count of bases not matched to a gene: 3.

V gene TRBV9 combines with J gene TRBJ2-3; 8 bases agree with TRBD2. The germline CDR1 and CDR2 sequences are SGDLS and YYNGEE. The junction had 11 bases not matched to a gene; V was cut back by 4 bases and J by 4 bases. The CDR3 runs 16 residues. As DNA, the CDR3 is TGTGCCAGCAGCCCGTCAGGACTAGCAGGGTCAGATACGCAGTATTTT. Its protein product is CASSPSGLAGSDTQYF.

The sample holds one count of this clone. The genes are TRBV6-2 or TRBV6-3 and TRBJ1-2; D is unresolved. The CDR3 contains 13 residues. The V end lost 5 bases, the J end lost 5 bases, and 12 bases lay between the germline ends. The germline gives CDR1 MNHEY, CDR2 SVGEGT. The CDR3 DNA sequence: TGTGCCAGCAGTCGTTCGGGAGCTTATGGCTACACCTTC. Its translation is CASSRSGAYGYTF.

V gene TRBV18 combines with J gene TRBJ1-4; tentative D call: TRBD1 (5 bases). The CDR3 has 15 amino acids. Trimming pared 1 base from V and 2 bases from J, leaving 8 bases between. Germline V gene lookup returns CDR1 KGHSH and CDR2 LQKENI. The CDR3 coding sequence is TGTGCCAGCTCACCACTCGGGGGTACTAATGAAAAACTGTTTTTT. Translated, it gives CASSPLGGTNEKLFF.

The chain employs TRBV5-5 and TRBJ2-7; D is possibly TRBD2 (5 bases). The CDR3 spans 15 residues. The V end lost 3 bases, the J end lost 0 bases, and 13 bases lay between the germline ends. From germline, CDR1 is SGHKS and CDR2 YYEKEE (reference sequence). The DNA for the CDR3 is TGTGCCAGCAGCTCGTTTCCGGGAAACTCCTACGAGCAGTACTTC. Encoded protein: CASSSFPGNSYEQYF. The variable domain in full, completed from reference TRBV5-5 and TRBJ2-7, reads DAGVTQSPTHLIKTRGQQVTLRCSPISGHKSVSWYQQVLGQGPQFIFQYYEKEERGRGNFPDRFSARQFPNYSSELNVNALLLGDSALYLCASSSFPGNSYEQYFGPGTRLTVT.

This clone is termed medium-sized (0.01 to 0.1%). V and J are TRBV19 and TRBJ2-2, with D possibly being TRBD1 (5 bases). The germline gives CDR1 LNHDA, CDR2 SQIVND (reference sequence). This CDR3 is built from 13 residues. The V end lost 2 bases, the J end lost 6 bases, and 7 bases lay between the germline ends. This CDR3 is CASSIQGPGELFF. CDR3 nucleotide sequence: TGTGCCAGTAGTATACAGGGTCCCGGGGAGCTGTTTTTT.

The chain uses TRBV9 and TRBJ2-2; a possible D gene is TRBD1 (6 bases). This CDR3 has 12 residues. Germline V gene data show CDR1 as SGDLS and CDR2 as YYNGEE. Trimming left V 0 bases short and J 11 bases short, with 8 bases between. The CDR3 loop reads CASSVGGPELFF. The DNA of the CDR3 is TGTGCCAGCAGCGTAGGGGGGCCTGAGCTGTTTTTT. The variable domain in full, completed from reference TRBV9 and TRBJ2-2, reads DSGVTQTPKHLITATGQRVTLRCSPRSGDLSVYWYQQSLDQGLQFLIQYYNGEERAKGNILERFSAQQFPDLHSELNLSSLELGDSALYFCASSVGGPELFFGEGSRLTVL.

This clone showed up just a few times. The CDR3 here is CASSADRAGANVLTF. The CDR3 DNA follows: TGTGCCAGTAGTGCTGACAGGGCTGGGGCCAACGTCCTGACTTTC. The V gene is TRBV19, the J gene TRBJ2-6, with 7 bases that match TRBD1. Trimming removed 5 bases from V and 2 bases from J; junction bases left unmatched: 3. The V gene's germline CDR1 is LNHDA and CDR2 SQIVND (reference sequence). The CDR3 has 15 amino acids.

The V and J genes are TRBV5-6 and TRBJ2-7; D may be TRBD1 (6 bases). There are 14 residues in the CDR3. The germline V and J ends were trimmed by 1 base and 4 bases, with 12 bases remaining between them. Per germline, CDR1 SGHDT and CDR2 YYEEEE. CDR3: CASSLLTGTYEQYF. The CDR3 coding sequence is TGTGCCAGCAGCTTGTTAACAGGGACGTACGAGCAGTACTTC.